The entry below describes one T cell receptor (beta chain). This entry comes from a study of T cell changes during pregnancy in multiple sclerosis. V trimming: 1 base; J trimming: 5 bases; junction bases outside the gene matches: 10. The germline CDR1 and CDR2 sequences are LNHDA and SQIVND (reference sequence). CDR3 length: 16 residues. Using immunoSEQ multiplex PCR, the repertoire was profiled, and TCRdb retains in-frame clones only, with some absent. The data contain around 70,000 clones, about nine tenths of them seen just once; the ten biggest clones take up 3% to 4.5%. V and J are TRBV19 and TRBJ2-5; TRBD2 agrees at 7 bases. This clonotype was obtained from a female donor in good health, enrolled as a control in a pregnancy study. This specimen consisted of peripheral blood, obtained after pregnancy. CDR3 sequence: CASSIGGRAFSETQYF. The CDR3 nucleotides read TGTGCCAGTAGTATAGGGGGGAGGGCCTTTTCTGAGACCCAGTACTTC. The full variable domain, completed using reference TRBV19 and TRBJ2-5, is DGGITQSPKYLFRKEGQNVTLSCEQNLNHDAMYWYRQDPGQGLRLIYYSQIVNDFQKGDIAEGYSVSREKKESFPLTVTSAQKNPTAFYLCASSIGGRAFSETQYFGPGTRLLVL.